This T cell receptor beta chain was identified in a study of regulatory T cells. Comments on this clone: Its antigen is not known.

Study results and limitations: Hydrophobic residues at CDR3 positions 6 and 7 were enriched in conventional CD4+ T cells of CD3G-deficient patients.

Primers: 52 TRBV forward and 13 TRBJ reverse. Sequenced by immunoSEQ multiplex PCR; TCRdb stores in-frame clones only, minus some. The table includes about 35,000 clones, 89% detected once. The CDR3 extends over 16 amino acids. Losses at the gene ends were 4 bases for V and 5 bases for J; bases not matched to a gene: 12. Germline assignment: CDR1 SGHRS and CDR2 YFSETQ. The chain employs TRBV5-1 and TRBJ2-5, with TRBD2 matching over 9 bases. Sequencing input: conventional CD4+ T cells sorted from blood. The TCR comes from a person aged 18 to 30 with CD3G deficiency. The chain's CDR3 is CASSTQPAGGRETQYF. For the CDR3, the DNA is TGCGCCAGCAGCACACAACCGGCGGGAGGGCGGGAGACCCAGTACTTC.